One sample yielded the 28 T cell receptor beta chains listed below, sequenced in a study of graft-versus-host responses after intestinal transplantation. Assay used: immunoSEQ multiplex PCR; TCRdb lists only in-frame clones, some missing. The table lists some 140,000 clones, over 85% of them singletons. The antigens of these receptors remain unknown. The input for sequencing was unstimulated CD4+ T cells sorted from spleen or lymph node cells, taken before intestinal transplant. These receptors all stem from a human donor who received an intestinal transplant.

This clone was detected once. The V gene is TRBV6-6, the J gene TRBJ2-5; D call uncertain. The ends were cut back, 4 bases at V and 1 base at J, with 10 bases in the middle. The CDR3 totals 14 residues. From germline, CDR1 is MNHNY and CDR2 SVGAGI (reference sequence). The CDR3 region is CASSSSIPQETQYF. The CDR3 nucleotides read TGTGCCAGCAGTTCGTCAATACCCCAAGAGACCCAGTACTTC.

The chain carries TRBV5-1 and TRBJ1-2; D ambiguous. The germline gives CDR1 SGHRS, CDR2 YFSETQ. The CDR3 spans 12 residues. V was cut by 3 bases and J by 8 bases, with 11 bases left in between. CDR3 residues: CASSSQGSGYTF. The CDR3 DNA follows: TGCGCCAGCAGCTCCCAAGGGAGCGGCTACACCTTC.

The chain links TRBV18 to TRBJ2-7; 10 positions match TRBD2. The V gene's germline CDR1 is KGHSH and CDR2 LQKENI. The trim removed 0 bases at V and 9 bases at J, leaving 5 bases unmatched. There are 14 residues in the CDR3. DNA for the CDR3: TGTGCCAGCTCACCACCGAGCGGGGGGGCCTTGCAGTACTTC. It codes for CASSPPSGGALQYF.

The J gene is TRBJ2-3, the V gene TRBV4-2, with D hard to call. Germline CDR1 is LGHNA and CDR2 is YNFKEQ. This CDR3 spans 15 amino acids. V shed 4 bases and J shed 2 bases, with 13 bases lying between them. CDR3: CASSPGPELTDTQYF. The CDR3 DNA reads TGTGCCAGCAGCCCCGGCCCCGAGCTCACAGATACGCAGTATTTT.

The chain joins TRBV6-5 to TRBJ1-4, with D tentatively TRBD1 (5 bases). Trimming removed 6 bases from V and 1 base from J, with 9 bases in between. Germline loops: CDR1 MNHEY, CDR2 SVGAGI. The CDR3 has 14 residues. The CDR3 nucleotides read TGTGCCAGCAGGCGACAGTTAACTAATGAAAAACTGTTTTTT. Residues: CASRRQLTNEKLFF.

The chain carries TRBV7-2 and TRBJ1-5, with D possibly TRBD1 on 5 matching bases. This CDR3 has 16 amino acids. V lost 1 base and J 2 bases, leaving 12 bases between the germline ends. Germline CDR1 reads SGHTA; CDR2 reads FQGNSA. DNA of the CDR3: TGTGCCAGCAGCTTAGATCCCTGGGGGGGCAATCAGCCCCAGCATTTT. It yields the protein CASSLDPWGGNQPQHF.

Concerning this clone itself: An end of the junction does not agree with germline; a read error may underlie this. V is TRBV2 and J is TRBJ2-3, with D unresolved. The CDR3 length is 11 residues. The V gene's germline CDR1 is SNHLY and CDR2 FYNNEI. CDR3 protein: CASSEIRRMNF. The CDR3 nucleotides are TGTGCCAGCAGTGAAATTAGGCGCATGAATTTT.

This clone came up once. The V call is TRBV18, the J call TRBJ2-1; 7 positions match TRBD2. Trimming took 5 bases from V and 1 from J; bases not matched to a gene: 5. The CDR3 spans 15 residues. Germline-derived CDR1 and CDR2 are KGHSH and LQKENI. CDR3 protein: CASSGREGSYNEQFF. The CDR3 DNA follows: TGTGCCAGCTCAGGGAGGGAGGGGTCCTACAATGAGCAGTTCTTC.

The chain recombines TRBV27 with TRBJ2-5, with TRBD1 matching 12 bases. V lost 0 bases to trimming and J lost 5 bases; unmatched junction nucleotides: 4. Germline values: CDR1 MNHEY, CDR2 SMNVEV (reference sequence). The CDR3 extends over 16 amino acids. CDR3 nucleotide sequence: TGTGCCAGCAGTTTATCTGGGACAGGGGGCAGGGAGACCCAGTACTTC. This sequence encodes CASSLSGTGGRETQYF.

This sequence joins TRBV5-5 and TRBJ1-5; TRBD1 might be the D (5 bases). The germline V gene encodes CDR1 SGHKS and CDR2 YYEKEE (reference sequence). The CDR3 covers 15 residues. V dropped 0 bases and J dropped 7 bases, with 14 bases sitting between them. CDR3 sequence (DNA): TGTGCCAGCAGCTTGGAGGGACTGGGAACCCAGCCCCAGCATTTT. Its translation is CASSLEGLGTQPQHF.

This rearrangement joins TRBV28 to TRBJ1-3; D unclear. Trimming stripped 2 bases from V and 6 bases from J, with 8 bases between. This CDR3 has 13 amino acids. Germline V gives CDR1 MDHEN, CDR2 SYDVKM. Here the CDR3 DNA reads TGTGCCAGCAGTTTAAGACGGTTAAACACCATATATTTT. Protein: CASSLRRLNTIYF.

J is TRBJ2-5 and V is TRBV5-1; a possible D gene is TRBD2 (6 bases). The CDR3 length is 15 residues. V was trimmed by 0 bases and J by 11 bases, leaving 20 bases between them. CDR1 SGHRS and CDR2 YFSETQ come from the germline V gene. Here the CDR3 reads CASSLDTGSTREQYF. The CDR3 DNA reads TGCGCCAGCAGCTTGGATACAGGCAGTACTCGGGAGCAGTACTTC.

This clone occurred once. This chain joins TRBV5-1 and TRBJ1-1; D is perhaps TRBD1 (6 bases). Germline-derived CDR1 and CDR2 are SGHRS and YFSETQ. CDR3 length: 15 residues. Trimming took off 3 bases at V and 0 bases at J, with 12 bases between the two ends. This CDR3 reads CASSWRGTMNTEAFF. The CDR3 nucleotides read TGCGCCAGCAGCTGGAGGGGGACTATGAACACTGAAGCTTTCTTT.

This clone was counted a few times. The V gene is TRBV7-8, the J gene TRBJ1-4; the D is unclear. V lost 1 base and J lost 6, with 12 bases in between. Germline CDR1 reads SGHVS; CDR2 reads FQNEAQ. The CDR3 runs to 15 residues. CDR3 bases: TGTGCCAGCAGCTTAGTCGGCGGCCGGGATGAAAAACTGTTTTTT. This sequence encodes CASSLVGGRDEKLFF. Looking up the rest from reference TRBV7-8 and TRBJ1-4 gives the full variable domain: GAGVSQSPRYKVAKRGQDVALRCDPISGHVSLFWYQQALGQGPEFLTYFQNEAQLDKSGLPSDRFFAERPEGSVSTLKIQRTQQEDSAVYLCASSLVGGRDEKLFFGSGTQLSVL.

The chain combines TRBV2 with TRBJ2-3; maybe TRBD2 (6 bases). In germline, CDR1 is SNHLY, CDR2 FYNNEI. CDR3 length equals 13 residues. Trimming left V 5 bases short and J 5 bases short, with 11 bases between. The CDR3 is CASSRDSRDTQYF. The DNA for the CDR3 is TGTGCCAGCAGTCGGGACTCGAGAGATACGCAGTATTTT.

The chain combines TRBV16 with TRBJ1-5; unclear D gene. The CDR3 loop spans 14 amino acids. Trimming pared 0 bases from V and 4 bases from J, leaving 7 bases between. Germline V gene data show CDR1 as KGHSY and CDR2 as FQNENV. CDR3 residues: CASSQSWRNQPQHF. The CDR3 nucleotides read TGTGCCAGCAGCCAATCTTGGAGAAATCAGCCCCAGCATTTT.

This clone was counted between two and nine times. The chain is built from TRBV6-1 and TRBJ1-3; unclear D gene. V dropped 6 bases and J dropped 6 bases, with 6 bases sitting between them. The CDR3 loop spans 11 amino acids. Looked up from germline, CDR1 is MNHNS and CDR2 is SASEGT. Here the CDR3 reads CASSLENTIYF. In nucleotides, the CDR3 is TGTGCCAGCAGCCTTGAAAACACCATATATTTT.

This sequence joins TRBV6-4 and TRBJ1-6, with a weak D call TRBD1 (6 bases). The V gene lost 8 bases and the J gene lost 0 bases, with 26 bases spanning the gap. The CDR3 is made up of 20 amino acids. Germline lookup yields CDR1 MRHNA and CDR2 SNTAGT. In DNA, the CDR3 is TGTGCCAGCCCCCTCTTATGGACAGAGGGTGGCCACTCCTATAATTCACCCCTCCACTTT. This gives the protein CASPLLWTEGGHSYNSPLHF.

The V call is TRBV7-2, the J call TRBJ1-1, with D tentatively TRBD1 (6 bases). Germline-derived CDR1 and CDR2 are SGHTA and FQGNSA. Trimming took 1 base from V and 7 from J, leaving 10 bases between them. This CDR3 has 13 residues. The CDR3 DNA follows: TGTGCCAGCAGCTTAGAGGGGGTCGGTGAAGCTTTCTTT. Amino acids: CASSLEGVGEAFF.

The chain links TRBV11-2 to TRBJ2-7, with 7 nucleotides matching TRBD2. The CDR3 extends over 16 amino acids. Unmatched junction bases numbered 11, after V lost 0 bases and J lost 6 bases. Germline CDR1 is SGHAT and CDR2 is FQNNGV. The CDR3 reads CASSLDFRGEASEQYF. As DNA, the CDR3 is TGTGCCAGCAGCTTAGATTTTCGGGGGGAGGCCTCCGAGCAGTACTTC.

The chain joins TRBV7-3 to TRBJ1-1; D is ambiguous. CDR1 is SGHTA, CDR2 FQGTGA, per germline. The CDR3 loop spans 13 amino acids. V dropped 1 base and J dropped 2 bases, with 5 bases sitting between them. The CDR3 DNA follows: TGTGCCAGCAGCTTAAAGGCAAACACTGAAGCTTTCTTT. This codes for CASSLKANTEAFF. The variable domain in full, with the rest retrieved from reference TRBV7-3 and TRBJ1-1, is GAGVSQTPSNKVTEKGKYVELRCDPISGHTALYWYRQSLGQGPEFLIYFQGTGAADDSGLPNDRFFAVRPEGSVSTLKIQRTERGDSAVYLCASSLKANTEAFFGQGTRLTVV.

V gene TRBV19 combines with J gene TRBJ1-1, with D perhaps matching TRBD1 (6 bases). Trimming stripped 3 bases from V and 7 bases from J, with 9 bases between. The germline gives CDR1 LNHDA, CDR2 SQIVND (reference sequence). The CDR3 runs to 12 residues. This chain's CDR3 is CASSIGTNEAFF. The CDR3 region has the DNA TGTGCCAGTAGTATCGGGACAAATGAAGCTTTCTTT. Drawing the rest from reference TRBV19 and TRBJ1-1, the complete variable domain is DGGITQSPKYLFRKEGQNVTLSCEQNLNHDAMYWYRQDPGQGLRLIYYSQIVNDFQKGDIAEGYSVSREKKESFPLTVTSAQKNPTAFYLCASSIGTNEAFFGQGTRLTVV.

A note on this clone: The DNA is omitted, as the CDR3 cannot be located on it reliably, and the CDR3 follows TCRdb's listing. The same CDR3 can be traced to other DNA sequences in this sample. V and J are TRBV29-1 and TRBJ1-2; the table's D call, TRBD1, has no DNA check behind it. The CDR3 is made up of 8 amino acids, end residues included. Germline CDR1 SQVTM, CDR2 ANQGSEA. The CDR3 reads CSVGTGAF.

As DNA, the CDR3 is TGTGCCACCAGCAGAGATCAGGGGTTGTACGAGCAGTACTTC. Encoded protein: CATSRDQGLYEQYF. The V gene is TRBV15, the J gene TRBJ2-7; TRBD1 might be the D (6 bases). The CDR3 is 14 residues long. Per the germline V gene, CDR1 is LNHNV and CDR2 is YYDKDF (reference sequence). V was trimmed by 0 bases and J by 4 bases, leaving 10 bases between them.

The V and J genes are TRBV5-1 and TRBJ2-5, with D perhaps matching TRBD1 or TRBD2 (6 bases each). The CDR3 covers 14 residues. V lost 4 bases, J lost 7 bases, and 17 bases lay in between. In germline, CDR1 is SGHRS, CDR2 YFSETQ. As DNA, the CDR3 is TGCGCCAGCAGCGGGGGGCAGTATGTTGGGACCCAGTACTTC. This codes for CASSGGQYVGTQYF.

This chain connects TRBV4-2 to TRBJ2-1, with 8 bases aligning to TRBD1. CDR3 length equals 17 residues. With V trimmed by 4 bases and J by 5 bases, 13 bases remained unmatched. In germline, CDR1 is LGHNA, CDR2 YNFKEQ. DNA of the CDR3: TGTGCCAGCAGCCTAACTGGACAGGGACGAATTGACAATGAGCAGTTCTTC. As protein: CASSLTGQGRIDNEQFF.

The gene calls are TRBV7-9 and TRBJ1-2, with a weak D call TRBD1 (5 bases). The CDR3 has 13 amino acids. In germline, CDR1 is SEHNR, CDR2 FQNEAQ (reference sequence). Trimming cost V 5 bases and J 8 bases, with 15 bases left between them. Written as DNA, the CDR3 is TGTGCCAGCAGCATTTCAGGGATGGGGGGCTACACCTTC. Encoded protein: CASSISGMGGYTF.

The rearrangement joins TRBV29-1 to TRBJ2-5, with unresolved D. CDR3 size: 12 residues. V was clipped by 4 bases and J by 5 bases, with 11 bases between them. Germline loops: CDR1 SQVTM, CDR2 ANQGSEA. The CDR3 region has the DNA TGCAGCGTTGCTTGGGCTGGGGAGACCCAGTACTTC. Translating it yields CSVAWAGETQYF.